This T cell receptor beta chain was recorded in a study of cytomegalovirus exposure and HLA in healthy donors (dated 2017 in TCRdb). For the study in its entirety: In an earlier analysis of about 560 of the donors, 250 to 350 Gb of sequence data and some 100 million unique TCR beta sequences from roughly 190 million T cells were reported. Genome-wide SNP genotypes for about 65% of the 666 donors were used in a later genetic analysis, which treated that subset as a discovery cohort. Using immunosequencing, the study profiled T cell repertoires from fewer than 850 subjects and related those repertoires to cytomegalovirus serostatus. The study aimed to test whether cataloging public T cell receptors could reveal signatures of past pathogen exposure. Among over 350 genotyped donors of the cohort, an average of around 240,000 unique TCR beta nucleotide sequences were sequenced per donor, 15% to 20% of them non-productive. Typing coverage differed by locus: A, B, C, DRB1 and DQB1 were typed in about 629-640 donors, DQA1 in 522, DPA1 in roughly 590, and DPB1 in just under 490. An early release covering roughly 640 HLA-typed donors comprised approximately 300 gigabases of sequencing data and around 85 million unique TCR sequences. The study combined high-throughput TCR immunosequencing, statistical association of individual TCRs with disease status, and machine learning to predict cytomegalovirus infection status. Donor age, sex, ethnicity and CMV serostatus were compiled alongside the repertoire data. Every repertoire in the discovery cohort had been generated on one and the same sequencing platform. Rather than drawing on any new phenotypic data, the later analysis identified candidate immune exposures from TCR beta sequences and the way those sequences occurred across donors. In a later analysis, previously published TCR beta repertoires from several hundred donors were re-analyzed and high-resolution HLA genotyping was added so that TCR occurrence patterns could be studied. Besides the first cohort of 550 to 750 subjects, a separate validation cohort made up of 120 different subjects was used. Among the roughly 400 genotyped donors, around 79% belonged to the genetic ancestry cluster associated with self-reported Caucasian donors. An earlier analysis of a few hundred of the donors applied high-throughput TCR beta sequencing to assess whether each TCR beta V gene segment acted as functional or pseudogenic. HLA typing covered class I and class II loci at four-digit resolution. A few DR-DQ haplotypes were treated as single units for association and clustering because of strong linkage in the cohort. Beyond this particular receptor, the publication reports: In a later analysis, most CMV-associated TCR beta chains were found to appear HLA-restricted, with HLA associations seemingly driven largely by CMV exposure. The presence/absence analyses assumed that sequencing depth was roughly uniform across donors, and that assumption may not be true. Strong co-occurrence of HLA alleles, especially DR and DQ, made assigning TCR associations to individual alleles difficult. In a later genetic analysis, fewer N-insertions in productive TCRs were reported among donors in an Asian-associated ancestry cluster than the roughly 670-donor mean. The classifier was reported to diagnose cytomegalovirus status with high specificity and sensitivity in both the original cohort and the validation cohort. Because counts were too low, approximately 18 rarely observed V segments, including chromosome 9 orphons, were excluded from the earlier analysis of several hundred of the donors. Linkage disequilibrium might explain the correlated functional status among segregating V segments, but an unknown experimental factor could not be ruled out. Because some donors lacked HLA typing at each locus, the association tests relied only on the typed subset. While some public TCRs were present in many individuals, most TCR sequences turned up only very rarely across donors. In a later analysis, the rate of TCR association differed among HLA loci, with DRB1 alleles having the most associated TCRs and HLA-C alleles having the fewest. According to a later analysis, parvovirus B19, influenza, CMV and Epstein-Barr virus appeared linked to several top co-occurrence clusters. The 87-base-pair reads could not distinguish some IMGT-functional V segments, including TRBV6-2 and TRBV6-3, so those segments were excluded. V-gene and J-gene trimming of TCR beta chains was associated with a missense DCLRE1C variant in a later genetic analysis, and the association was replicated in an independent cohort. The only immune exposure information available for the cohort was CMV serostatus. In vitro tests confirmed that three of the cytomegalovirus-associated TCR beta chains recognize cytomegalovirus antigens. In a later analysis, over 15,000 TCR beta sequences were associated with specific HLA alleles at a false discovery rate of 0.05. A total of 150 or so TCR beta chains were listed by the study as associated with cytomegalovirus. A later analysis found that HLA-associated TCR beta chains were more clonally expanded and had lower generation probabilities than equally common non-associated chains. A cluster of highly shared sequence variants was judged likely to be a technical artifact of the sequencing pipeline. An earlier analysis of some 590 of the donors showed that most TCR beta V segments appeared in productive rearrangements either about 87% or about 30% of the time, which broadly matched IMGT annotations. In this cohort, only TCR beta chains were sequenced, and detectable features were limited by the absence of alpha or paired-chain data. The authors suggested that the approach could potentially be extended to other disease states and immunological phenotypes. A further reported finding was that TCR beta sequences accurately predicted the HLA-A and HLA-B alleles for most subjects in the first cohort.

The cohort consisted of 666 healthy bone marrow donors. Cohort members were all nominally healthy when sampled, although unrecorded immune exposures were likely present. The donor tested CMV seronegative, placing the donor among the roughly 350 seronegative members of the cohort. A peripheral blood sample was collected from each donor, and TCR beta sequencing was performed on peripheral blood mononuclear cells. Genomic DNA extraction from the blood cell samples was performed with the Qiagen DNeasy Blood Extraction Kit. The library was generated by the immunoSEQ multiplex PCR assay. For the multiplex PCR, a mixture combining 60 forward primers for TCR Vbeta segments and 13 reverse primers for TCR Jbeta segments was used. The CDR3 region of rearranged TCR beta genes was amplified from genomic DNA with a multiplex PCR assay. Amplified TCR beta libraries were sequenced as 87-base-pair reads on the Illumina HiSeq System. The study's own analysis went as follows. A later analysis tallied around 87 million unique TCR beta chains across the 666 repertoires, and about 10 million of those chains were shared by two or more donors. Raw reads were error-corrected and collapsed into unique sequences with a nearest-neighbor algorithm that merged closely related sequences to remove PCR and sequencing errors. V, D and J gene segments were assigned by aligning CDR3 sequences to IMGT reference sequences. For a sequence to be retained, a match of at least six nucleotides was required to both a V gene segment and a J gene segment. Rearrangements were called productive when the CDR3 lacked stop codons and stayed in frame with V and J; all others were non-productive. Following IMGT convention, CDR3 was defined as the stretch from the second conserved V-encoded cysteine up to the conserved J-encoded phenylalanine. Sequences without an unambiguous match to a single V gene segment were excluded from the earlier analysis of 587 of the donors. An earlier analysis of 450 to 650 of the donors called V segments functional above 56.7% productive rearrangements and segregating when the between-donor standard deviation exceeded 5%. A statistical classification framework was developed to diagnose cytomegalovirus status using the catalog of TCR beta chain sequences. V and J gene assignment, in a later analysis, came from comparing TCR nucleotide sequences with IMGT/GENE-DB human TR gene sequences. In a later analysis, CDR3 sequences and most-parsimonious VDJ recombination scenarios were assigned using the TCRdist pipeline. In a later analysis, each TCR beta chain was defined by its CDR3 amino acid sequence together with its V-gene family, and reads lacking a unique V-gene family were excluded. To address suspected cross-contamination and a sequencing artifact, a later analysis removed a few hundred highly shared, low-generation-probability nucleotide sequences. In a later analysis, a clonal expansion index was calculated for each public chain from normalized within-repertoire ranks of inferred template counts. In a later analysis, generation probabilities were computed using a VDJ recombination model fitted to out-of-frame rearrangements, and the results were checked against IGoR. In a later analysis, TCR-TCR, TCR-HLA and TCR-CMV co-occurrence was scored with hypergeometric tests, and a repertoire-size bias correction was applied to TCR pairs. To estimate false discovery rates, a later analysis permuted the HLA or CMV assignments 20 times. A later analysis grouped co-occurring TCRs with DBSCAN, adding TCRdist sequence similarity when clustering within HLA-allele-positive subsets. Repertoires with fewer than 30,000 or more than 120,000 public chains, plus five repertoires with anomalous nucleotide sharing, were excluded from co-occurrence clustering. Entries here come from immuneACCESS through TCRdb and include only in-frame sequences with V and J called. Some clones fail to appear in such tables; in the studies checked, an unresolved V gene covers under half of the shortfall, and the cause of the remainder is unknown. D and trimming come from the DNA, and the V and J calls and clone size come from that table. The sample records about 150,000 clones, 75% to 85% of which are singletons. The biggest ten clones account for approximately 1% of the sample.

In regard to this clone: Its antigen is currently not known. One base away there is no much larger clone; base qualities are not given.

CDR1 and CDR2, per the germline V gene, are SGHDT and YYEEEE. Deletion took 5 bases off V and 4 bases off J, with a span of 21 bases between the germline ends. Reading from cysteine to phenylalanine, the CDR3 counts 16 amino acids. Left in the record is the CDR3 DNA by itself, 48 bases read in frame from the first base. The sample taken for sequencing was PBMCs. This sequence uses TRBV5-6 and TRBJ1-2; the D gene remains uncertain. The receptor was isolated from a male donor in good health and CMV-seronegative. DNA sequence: TGTGCCAGCAGATCGACCCGGACTGGAGGGCCCTATGGCTACACCTTC. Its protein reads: CASRSTRTGGPYGYTF.